This T cell receptor (beta chain) derives from a study of blood T cells in healthy people across ages. Study observations and caveats: Observed TCR beta diversity per million T cells went down as age went up. This fall followed a roughly linear course with age.

The draw of peripheral blood yielded ten milliliters from each donor. Every sample gave at least 5 micrograms of total RNA when it was extracted. Primed by a sample-barcoded 5' primer and a J-beta primer mix, a second PCR proceeded for 7 to 11 cycles. At least 2.5 million CDR3-containing paired-end reads were obtained per sample. TCRdb passed the 5' RACE reads through MiXCR, listing each CDR3 protein once. The sample includes about 1,000,000 distinct CDR3 sequences, around 43% seen only once; the top ten take approximately 20%. With respect to this clonotype: Antigen: not known.

This clonotype was obtained from an older woman in good health. The sequencing sample was made of blood.

The CDR3 spells CASSATSGRARGDTQYF. The CDR3 DNA reads TGTGCCAGCAGTGCAACTAGCGGGAGGGCCCGGGGGGATACGCAGTATTTT. The chain has TRBV2 and TRBJ2-3; 13 nucleotides match TRBD2. The junction had 10 bases not matched to a gene; V was cut back by 4 bases and J by 6 bases. CDR3 length equals 17 residues. CDR1 and CDR2 (germline): SNHLY, FYNNEI.